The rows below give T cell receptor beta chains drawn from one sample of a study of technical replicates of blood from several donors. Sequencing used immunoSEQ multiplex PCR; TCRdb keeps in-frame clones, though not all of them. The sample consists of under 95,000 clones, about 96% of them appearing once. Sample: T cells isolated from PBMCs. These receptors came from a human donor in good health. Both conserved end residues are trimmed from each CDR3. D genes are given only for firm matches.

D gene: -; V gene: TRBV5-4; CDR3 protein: ASSLGGLAGDTGELF
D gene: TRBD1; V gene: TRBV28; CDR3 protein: ASSFTGGSHIRGNQPQH
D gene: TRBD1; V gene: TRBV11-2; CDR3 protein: ASSPRTGLGYT
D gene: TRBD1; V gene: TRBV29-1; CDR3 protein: SVGQGLNTEAF
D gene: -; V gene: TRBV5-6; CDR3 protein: ASSLVQGYGYT
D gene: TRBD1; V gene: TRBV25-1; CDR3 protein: ASMRGLGGYT
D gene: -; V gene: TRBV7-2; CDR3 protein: ASSPWTGGTGEQF
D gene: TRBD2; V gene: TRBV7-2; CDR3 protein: ASSLSSSGGAKRPQY
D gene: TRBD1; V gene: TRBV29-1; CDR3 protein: SVDRDRVGAF
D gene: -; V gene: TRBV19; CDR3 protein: ASSIYRNEQF
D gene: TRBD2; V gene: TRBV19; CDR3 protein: ASEDTSGSVNEQY
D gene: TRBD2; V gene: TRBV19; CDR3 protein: ASSMVGGPETQY
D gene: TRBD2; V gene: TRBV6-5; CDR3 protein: ASRTSLDNEQF
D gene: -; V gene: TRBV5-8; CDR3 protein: ASSLAPEGSPLH
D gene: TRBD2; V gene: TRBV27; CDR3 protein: ASSFGSGGAGEQY
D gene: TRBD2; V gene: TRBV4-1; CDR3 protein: ASSLRTSGTSYNEQF
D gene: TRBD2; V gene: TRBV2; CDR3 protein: ASSVLAGVYYEQY
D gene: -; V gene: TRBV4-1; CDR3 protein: ASSPVAGDPSGYT
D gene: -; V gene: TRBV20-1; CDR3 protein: SASQITEAF
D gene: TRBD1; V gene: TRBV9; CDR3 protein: ASSAKTGGRLYTIY
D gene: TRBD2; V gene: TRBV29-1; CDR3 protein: SVEAGLAYGNEQF
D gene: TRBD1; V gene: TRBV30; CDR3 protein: AWSPGTGGWAEAF
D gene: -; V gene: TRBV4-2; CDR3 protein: ASSQDRGDPEAF
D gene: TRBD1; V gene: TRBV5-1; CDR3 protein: ASSVDRGYEQY
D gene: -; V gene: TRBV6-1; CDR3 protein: ASSVPSRVRDTQY
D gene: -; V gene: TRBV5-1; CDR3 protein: ASSLDGQDTGELF
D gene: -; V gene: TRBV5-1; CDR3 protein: ASSLEVGGTYNEQF
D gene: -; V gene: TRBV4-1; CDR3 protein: ASSQVELTDEQF
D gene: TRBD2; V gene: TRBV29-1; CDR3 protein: SVCGVVASGTTYEQY
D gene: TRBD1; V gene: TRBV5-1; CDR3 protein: ASSLVGTGGQPQH
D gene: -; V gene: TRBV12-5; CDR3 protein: ASGLVGGDQPQH
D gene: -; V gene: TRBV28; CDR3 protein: ASGPPTVYSNQPQH
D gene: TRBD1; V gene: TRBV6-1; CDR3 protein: ASTGTGTGGDTQY
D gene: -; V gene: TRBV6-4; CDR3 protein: ASSDTASTDTQY
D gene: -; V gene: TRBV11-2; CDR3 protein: ASSLDREKLF
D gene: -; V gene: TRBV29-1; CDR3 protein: SVQMGRSNTGELF
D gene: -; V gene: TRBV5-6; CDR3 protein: ASSLERSSGNTIY
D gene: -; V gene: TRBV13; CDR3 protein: ASSPRGSPDEQF
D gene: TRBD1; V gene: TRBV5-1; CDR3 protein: ASSSTTGFTNYGYT